The clone carrying this T cell receptor beta chain was counted a single time. The antigen is unknown. Other nucleotide sequences from this sample produce the same CDR3. Terminally differentiated effector memory CD45RA+ cells were excluded from the naive CD8 cells, which were CD45RO-negative and positively selected for CCR7. This specimen belongs to a study of shared clonotypes between healthy human individuals. In germline, CDR1 is SGHDT, CDR2 YYEEEE. With 0 bases removed from V and 0 bases from J, the gap between germline ends came to 4 bases. There are 13 residues in the CDR3. Overall study findings and caveats: Clonotype sharing among donors was thought likely to change with sequencing depth. The study found about 5% of naive CD4 clonotypes shared across a few donors.

Deep was the level at which the assay was run. Only in-frame clones appear in the TCRdb table, and some are missing; sequencing was by immunoSEQ multiplex PCR. The repertoire has more than 550,000 clones, roughly nine tenths of them found once; the top ten carry approximately 24%. The source of this sequence is a man aged 25-45 years in good health. The specimen was naive CD8+ T cells sorted from blood. The gene calls are TRBV5-6 and TRBJ2-7; D gene uncertain. CDR3 sequence reads: CASSLGSSYEQYF. The CDR3 nucleotides are TGTGCCAGCAGCTTGGGCAGCTCCTACGAGCAGTACTTC. Filled out from reference TRBV5-6 and TRBJ2-7, the complete variable domain reads DAGVTQSPTHLIKTRGQQVTLRCSPKSGHDTVSWYQQALGQGPQFIFQYYEEEERQRGNFPDRFSGHQFPNYSSELNVNALLLGDSALYLCASSLGSSYEQYFGPGTRLTVT.